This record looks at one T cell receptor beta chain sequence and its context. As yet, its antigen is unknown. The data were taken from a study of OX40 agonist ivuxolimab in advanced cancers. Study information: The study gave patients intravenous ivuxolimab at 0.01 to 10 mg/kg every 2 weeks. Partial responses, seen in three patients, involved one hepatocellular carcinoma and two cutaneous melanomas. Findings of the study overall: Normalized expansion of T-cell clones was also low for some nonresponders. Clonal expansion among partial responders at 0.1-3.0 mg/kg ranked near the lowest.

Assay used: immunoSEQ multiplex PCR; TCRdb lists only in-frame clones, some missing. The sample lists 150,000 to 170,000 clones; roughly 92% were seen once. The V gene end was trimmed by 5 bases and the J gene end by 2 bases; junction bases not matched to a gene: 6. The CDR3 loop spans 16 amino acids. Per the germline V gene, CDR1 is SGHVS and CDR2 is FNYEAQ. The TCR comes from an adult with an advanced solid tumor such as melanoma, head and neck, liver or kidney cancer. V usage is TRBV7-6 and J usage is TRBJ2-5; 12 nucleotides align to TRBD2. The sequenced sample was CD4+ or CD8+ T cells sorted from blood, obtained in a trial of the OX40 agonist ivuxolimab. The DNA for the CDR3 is TGTGCCAGCAGCCTAGGACTAGCGGGGACTCAAGAGACCCAGTACTTC. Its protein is CASSLGLAGTQETQYF.